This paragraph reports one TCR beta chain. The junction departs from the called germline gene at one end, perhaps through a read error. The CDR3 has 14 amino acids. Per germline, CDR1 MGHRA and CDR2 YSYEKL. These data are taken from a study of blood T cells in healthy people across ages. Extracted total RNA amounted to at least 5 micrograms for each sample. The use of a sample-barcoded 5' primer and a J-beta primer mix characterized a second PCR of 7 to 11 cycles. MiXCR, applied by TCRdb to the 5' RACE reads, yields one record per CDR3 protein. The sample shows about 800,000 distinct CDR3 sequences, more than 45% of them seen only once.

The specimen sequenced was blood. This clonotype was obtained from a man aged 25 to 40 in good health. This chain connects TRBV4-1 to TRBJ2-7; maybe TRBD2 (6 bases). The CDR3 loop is CASRGTGGSYKQYF. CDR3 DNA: TGCGCCAGCAGGGGGACTGGCGGCTCCTACAAGCAGTACTTC.